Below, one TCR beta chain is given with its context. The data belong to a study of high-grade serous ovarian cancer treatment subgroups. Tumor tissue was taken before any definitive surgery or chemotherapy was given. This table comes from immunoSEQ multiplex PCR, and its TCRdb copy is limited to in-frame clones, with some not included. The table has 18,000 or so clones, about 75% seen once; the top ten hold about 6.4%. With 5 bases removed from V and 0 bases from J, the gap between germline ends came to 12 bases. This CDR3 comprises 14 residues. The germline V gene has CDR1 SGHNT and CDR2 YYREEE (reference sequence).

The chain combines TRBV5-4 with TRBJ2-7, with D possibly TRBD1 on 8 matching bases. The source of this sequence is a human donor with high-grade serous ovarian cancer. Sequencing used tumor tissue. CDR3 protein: CASSYRGGSYEQYF. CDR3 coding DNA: TGTGCCAGCAGTTACAGGGGGGGCTCCTACGAGCAGTACTTC. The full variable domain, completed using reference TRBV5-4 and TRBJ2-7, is ETGVTQSPTHLIKTRGQQVTLRCSSQSGHNTVSWYQQALGQGPQFIFQYYREEENGRGNFPPRFSGLQFPNYSSELNVNALELDDSALYLCASSYRGGSYEQYFGPGTRLTVT.